A selection of T cell receptor beta chains follows, all from one sample in a study of regulatory T cells in long-lasting Graves disease. TCRdb re-analysed the multiplex PCR reads in MiXCR, keeping a single row per CDR3 protein. The data hold 500,000 to 700,000 distinct CDR3 sequences, with 25% to 35% observed a single time. This sample comprised peripheral blood mononuclear cells (PBMCs), obtained when the disease was refractory, from a patient treated with antithyroid drugs. Source of these receptors: a female donor with Graves disease. Each CDR3 is given with its conserved first and last residue. A D gene is named only where the DNA matches it firmly. Part of the rows lack a size; the others show once, few, many or a class for expanded clones.

- TRBJ2-5 TRBV4-1 - TGCGCCAGCAGCCAAGATGGACAGATCCAAGAGACCCAGTACTTC CASSQDGQIQETQYF
- TRBJ1-2 TRBV28 many TGTGCCAGCAGTTTATACAGGGATGGCTATGGCTACACCTTC CASSLYRDGYGYTF
TRBD1 TRBJ2-5 TRBV7-9 - TGTGCCAGCAGCTTCATGCCAGGGGGAACGGAGACCCAGTACTTC CASSFMPGGTETQYF
- TRBJ1-1 TRBV12-3/TRBV12-4 - TGTGCCAGCATCCCGACGGGCGCCCCGAACACTGAAGCTCTCTTT CASIPTGAPNTEALF
- TRBJ1-2 TRBV9 - TGTGCCAGCAGCGTAGGCGTTGGGGGAGTTGGCTATGGCTACACCTTC CASSVGVGGVGYGYTF
- TRBJ2-7 TRBV12-3/TRBV12-4 few TGTGCCAGCAGTTTGGGCCTCAGGAACTACGAGCAGTACTTC CASSLGLRNYEQYF
TRBD2 TRBJ2-2 TRBV6-1 few TGTGCCAGCATCACGGGGGCCTCTAGCGGGAGTTGGACCGGGGAGCTGTTTTTT CASITGASSGSWTGELFF
- TRBJ2-1 TRBV11-2 few TGTGCCAGCAGCCCCACTAGGGTGAGTGAGCAGTTCTTC CASSPTRVSEQFF
TRBD1 TRBJ1-1 TRBV28 many TGTGCCAGCAGTTTCCTTACAGGGGGGGGAGTCGCTGAAGCTTTCTTT CASSFLTGGGVAEAFF
TRBD1 TRBJ2-1 TRBV11-1 few TGTGCCAGCAGCCTGGACAGGGGGACCTACAATGAGCAGTTCTTC CASSLDRGTYNEQFF
- TRBJ1-1 TRBV10-3 - TGTGCCATCAGCGAAGAGCTCGGTGAAGCTTTCTTT CAISEELGEAFF
TRBD2 TRBJ2-3 TRBV3-1 few TGTGCCAGCAGCCCAGATCCTAGCGGCGTGGAGGATACGCAGTATTTT CASSPDPSGVEDTQYF
- TRBJ1-2 TRBV2 many TGTGCCAGCAGTGCCTTTGACTATGGCTACACCTTC CASSAFDYGYTF
TRBD1 TRBJ1-1 TRBV19 - TGTGCCAGTAGTATCCTGGGACAGCCGAACACTGAAGCTTTCTTT CASSILGQPNTEAFF
- TRBJ2-4 TRBV25-1 few TGTGCCAGCAGTGAATGGGTAGGGGACAAAAACATTCAGTACTTC CASSEWVGDKNIQYF
- TRBJ1-6 TRBV11-2 - TGTGCCAGCGGCTCACAATCCCCGAATTCACCCCTCCACTTT CASGSQSPNSPLHF
- TRBJ2-5 TRBV10-3 - TGTGCCATCAGTGAGTTTATGACAGAGCAAGAGACCCAGTACTTC CAISEFMTEQETQYF
- TRBJ2-7 TRBV20-1 - TGCAGTGCTAGGGAGGGGAAGAGCTCCTACGAGCAGTACTTC CSAREGKSSYEQYF
TRBD1 TRBJ2-4 TRBV11-2 - TGTGCCAGCAGCCGCATGGGACAGGGGGCCCGAGCCAAAAACATTCAGTACTTC CASSRMGQGARAKNIQYF
TRBD1 TRBJ1-2 TRBV5-6 - TGTGCCAGCGGCCACAGGGGGCCCACTGGGATTCCCGGCTACACCTTC CASGHRGPTGIPGYTF
- TRBJ1-1 TRBV9 - TGTGCCAGCAGCGCCGGACAGCACATGAACACTGAAGCTTTCTTT CASSAGQHMNTEAFF
TRBD1 TRBJ1-5 TRBV30 - TGTGCCTGGAGAGTTGGACAGGGAAAGGATCAGCCCCAGCATTTT CAWRVGQGKDQPQHF
TRBD2 TRBJ2-7 TRBV15 - TGTGCCACCAGCGGAAGACTAGCGGGAAACGGCGAGCAGTACTTC CATSGRLAGNGEQYF
- TRBJ1-5 TRBV30 - TGTGCCTGGAGTGCGGGCCTCAGCAATCAGCCCCAGCATTTT CAWSAGLSNQPQHF
TRBD1 TRBJ1-2 TRBV5-1 - TGCGCCAGCAGCTTGGACGGTCAGGGGGGTTCCTATGGCTACACCTTC CASSLDGQGGSYGYTF
- TRBJ2-7 TRBV6-2/TRBV6-3 - TGTGCCAGCAGTGCGGGGAGTGGTTCCTACGAGCAGTACTTC CASSAGSGSYEQYF
- TRBJ1-2 TRBV5-1 few TGCGCCAGCAGCCCAACCTCAGGAGGATGGGGCTACACCTTC CASSPTSGGWGYTF
- TRBJ1-5 TRBV15 - TGTGCCACCAGCAGAGATCCAAGATATAGCAATCAGCCCCAGCATTTT CATSRDPRYSNQPQHF
- TRBJ1-1 TRBV20-1 many TGCAGTGCTAGTAGAAGCTACACTGAAGCTTTCTTT CSASRSYTEAFF
- TRBJ1-5 TRBV4-1 few TGCGCCAGCAGCCAAGAATCGCCCCAGGATAATCAGCCCCAGCATTTT CASSQESPQDNQPQHF
- TRBJ1-6 TRBV20-1 few TGCAGTGCAAGTACCGGAATACCCTATAATTCACCCCTCCACTTT CSASTGIPYNSPLHF
TRBD1 TRBJ2-7 TRBV20-1 few TGCAGTGCTAGAGAGGGACAGGACTTCTACGAGCAGTACTTC CSAREGQDFYEQYF
- TRBJ1-1 TRBV6-1 few TGTGCCAGCAGCGTGGAGGCCTGGGGGTTAAACACTGAAGCTTTCTTT CASSVEAWGLNTEAFF
- TRBJ1-3 TRBV5-1 many TGTGCCAGCAGCTTAGCAGGGGCTGGAAACACCATATATTTT CASSLAGAGNTIYF